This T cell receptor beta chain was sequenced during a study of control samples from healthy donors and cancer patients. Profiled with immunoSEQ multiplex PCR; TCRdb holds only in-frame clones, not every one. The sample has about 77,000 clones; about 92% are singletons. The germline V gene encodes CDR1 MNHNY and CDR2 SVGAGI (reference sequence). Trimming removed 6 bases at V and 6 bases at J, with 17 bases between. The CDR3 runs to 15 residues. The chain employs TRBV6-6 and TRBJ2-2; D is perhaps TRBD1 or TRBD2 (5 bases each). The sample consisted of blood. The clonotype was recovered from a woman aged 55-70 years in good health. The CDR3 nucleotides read TGTGCCAGCAGGTCCGGGGCTTTAGAGGCCGGGGAGCTGTTTTTT. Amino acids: CASRSGALEAGELFF.